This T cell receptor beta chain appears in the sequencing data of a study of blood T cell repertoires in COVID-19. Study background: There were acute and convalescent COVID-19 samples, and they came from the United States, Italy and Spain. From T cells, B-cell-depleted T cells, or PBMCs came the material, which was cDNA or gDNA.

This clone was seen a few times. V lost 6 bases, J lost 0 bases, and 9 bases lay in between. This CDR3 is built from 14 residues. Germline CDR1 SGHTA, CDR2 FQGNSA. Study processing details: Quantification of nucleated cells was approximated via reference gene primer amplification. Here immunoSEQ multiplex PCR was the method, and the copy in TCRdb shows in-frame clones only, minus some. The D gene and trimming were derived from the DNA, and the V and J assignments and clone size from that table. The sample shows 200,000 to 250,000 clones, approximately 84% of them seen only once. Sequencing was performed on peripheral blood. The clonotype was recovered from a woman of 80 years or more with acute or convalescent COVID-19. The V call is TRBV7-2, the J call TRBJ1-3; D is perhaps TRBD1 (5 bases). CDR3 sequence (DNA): TGTGCCAGCAGTTTCGACAGCTCTGGAAACACCATATATTTT. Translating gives CASSFDSSGNTIYF.